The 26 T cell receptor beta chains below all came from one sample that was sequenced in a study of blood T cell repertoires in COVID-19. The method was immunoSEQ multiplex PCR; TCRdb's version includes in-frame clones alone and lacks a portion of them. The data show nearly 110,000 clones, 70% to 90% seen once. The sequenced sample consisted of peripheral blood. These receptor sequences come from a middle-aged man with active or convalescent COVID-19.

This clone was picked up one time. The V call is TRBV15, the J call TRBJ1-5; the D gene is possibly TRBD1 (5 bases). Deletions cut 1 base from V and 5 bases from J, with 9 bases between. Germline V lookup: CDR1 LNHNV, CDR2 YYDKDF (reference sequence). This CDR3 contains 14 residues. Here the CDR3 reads CATSRGGEDQPQHF. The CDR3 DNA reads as TGTGCCACCAGCAGAGGGGGGGAAGATCAGCCCCAGCATTTT.

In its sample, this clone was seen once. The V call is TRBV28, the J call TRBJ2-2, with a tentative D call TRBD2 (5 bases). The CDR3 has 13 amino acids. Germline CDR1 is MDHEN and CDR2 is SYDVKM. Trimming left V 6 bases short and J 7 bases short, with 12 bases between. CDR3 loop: CASRPSLVGELFF. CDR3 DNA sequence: TGTGCCAGCAGACCTAGCTTGGTCGGGGAGCTGTTTTTT.

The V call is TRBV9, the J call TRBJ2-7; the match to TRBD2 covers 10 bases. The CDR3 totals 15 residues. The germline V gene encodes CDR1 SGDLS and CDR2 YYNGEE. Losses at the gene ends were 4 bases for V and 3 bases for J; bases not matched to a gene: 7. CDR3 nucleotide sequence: TGTGCCAGCAGCCTTGGGCTAGCGGGGGACTACGAGCAGTACTTC. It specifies CASSLGLAGDYEQYF. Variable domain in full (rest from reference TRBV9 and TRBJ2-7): DSGVTQTPKHLITATGQRVTLRCSPRSGDLSVYWYQQSLDQGLQFLIQYYNGEERAKGNILERFSAQQFPDLHSELNLSSLELGDSALYFCASSLGLAGDYEQYFGPGTRLTVT.

CDR3 nucleotide sequence: TGTGCCAGCGGTTTAGCGGGAGGCACAGATACGCAGTATTTT. This encodes CASGLAGGTDTQYF. V and J are TRBV7-2 and TRBJ2-3, with 9 nucleotides matching TRBD2. With V trimmed by 8 bases and J by 1 base, 4 bases remained unmatched. CDR3 length equals 14 residues. Germline V gives CDR1 SGHTA, CDR2 FQGNSA.

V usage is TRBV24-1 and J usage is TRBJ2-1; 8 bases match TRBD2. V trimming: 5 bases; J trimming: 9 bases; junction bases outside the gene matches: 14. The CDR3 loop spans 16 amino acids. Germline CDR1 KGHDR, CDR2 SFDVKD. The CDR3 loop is CATSGPRAGGEFEQFF. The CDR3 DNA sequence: TGTGCCACCAGTGGCCCCAGGGCGGGAGGAGAGTTTGAGCAGTTCTTC.

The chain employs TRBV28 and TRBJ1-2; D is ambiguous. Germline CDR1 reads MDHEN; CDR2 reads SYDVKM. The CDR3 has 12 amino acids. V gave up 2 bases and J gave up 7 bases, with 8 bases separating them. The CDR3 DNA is TGTGCCAGCAGTTTAGGGAGCCCTGGCTACACCTTC. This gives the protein CASSLGSPGYTF.

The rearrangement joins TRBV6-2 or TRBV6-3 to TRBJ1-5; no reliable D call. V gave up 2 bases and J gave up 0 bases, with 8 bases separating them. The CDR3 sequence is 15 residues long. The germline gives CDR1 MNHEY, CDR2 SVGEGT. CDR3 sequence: CASSYRRDSNQPQHF. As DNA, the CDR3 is TGTGCCAGCAGTTACCGGCGGGATAGCAATCAGCCCCAGCATTTT.

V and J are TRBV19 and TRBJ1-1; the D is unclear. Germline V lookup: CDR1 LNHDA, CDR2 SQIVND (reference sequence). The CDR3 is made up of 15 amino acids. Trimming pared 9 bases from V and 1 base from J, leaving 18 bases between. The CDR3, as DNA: TGTGCCAGCGAGTTATCAGAGGAAAGGAACACTGAAGCTTTCTTT. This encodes CASELSEERNTEAFF.

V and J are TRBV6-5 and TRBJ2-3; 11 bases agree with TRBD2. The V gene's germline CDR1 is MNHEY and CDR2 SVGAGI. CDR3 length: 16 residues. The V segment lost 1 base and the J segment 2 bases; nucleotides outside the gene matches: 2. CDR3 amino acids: CASSYLAGGYTDTQYF. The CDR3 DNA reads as TGTGCCAGCAGTTACTTAGCGGGAGGGTACACAGATACGCAGTATTTT.

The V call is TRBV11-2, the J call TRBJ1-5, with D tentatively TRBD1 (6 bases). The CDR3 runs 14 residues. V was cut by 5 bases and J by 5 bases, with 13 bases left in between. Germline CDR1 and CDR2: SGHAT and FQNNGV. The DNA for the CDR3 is TGTGCCAGCAGCAAAACAGGGAGCCATCAGCCCCAGCATTTT. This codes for CASSKTGSHQPQHF.

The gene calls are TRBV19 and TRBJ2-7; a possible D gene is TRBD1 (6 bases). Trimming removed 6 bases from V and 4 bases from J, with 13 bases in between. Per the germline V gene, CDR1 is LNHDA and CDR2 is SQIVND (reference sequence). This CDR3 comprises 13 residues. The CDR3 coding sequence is TGTGCCAGTAGCCGGGACATCTTTTACGAGCAGTACTTC. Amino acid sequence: CASSRDIFYEQYF.

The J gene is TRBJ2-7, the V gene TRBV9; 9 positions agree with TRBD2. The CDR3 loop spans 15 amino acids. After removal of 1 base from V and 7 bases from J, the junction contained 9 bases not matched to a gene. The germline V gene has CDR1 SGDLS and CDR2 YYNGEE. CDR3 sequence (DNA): TGTGCCAGCAGCGTAAGCCCGCGGGGGGGTAGGGAGCAGTACTTC. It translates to CASSVSPRGGREQYF.

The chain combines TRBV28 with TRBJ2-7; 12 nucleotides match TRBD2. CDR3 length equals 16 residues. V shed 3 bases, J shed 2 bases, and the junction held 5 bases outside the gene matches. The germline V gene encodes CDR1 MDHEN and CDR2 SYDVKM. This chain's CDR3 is CASSFVTSGSAYEQYF. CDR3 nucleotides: TGTGCCAGCAGTTTTGTGACTAGCGGGAGTGCCTACGAGCAGTACTTC. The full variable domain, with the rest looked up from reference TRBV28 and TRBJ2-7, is DVKVTQSSRYLVKRTGEKVFLECVQDMDHENMFWYRQDPGLGLRLIYFSYDVKMKEKGDIPEGYSVSREKKERFSLILESASTNQTSMYLCASSFVTSGSAYEQYFGPGTRLTVT.

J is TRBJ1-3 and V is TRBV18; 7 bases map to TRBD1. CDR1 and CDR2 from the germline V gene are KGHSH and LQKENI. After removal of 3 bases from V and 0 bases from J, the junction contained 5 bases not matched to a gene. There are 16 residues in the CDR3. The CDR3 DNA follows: TGTGCCAGCTCACCTCAGACAGGGCTCTCTGGAAACACCATATATTTT. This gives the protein CASSPQTGLSGNTIYF.

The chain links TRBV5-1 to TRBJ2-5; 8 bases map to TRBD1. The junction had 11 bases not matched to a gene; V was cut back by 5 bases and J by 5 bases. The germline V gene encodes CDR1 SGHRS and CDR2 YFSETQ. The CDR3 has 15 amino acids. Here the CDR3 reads CASSRQGQVGETQYF. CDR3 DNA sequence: TGCGCCAGCAGTCGACAGGGGCAGGTAGGGGAGACCCAGTACTTC.

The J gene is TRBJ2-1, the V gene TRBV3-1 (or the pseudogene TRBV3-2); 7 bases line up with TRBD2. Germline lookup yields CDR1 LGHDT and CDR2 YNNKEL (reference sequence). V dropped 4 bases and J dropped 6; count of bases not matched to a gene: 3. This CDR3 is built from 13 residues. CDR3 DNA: TGTGCCAGCAGCCGGGGACTACTCAATGAGCAGTTCTTC. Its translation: CASSRGLLNEQFF.

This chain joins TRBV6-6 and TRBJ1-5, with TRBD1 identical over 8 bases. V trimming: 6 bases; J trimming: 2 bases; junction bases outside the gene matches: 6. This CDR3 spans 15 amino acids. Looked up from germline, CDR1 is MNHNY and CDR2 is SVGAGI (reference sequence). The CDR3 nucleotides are TGTGCCAGCAGATCAGGGGGCACCGGCAATCAGCCCCAGCATTTT. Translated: CASRSGGTGNQPQHF.

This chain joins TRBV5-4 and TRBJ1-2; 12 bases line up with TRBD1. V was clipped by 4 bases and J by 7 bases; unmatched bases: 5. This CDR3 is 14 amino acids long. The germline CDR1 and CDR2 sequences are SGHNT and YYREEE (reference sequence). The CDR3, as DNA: TGTGCCAGCAGCCGGGGACAGGGGGCGCCTGGCTACACCTTC. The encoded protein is CASSRGQGAPGYTF. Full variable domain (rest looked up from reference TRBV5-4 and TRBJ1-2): ETGVTQSPTHLIKTRGQQVTLRCSSQSGHNTVSWYQQALGQGPQFIFQYYREEENGRGNFPPRFSGLQFPNYSSELNVNALELDDSALYLCASSRGQGAPGYTFGSGTRLTVV.

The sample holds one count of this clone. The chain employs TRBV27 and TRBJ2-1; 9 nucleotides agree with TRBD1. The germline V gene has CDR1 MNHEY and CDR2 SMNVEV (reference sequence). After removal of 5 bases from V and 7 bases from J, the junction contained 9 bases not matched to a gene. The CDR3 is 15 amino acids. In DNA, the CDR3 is TGTGCCAGCAGTGCGACTAGGGACAGGGTTAATGAGCAGTTCTTC. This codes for CASSATRDRVNEQFF.

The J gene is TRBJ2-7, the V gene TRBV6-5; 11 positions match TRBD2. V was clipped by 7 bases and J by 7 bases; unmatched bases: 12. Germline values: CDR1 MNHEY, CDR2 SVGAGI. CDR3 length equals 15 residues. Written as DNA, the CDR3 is TGTGCCAGCAAAACTAGCGGGAGTGTAGGCCGGGAGCAGTACTTC. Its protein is CASKTSGSVGREQYF.

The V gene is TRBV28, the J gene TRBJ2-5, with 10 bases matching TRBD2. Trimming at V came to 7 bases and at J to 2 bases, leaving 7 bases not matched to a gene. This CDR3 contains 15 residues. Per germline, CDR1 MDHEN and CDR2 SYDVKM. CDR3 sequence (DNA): TGTGCCAGCACCGCTAGCGGGAGCGATCAAGAGACCCAGTACTTC. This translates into CASTASGSDQETQYF.

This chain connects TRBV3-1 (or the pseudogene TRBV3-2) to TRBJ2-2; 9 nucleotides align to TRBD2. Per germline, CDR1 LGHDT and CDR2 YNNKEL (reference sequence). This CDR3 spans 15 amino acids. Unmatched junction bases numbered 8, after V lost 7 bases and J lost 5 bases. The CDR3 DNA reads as TGTGCCAGCAACCACGCGGGAGGGTATACCGGGGAGCTGTTTTTT. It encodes CASNHAGGYTGELFF.

The DNA for the CDR3 is TGTGCCACCAGTGATTTGCGACTTCGACTAGCGGAAGAGACCCAGTACTTC. Encoded protein: CATSDLRLRLAEETQYF. This chain joins TRBV24-1 and TRBJ2-5; 9 nucleotides line up with TRBD2. The CDR3 consists of 17 residues. From germline, CDR1 is KGHDR and CDR2 SFDVKD. V shed 0 bases and J 3 bases; nucleotides not matched to a gene: 7.

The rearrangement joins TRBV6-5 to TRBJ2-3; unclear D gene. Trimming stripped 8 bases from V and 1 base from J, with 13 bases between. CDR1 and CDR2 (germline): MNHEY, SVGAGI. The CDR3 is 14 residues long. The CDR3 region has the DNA TGTGCCAGCGGAGTCCAGTCCCGCACAGATACGCAGTATTTT. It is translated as CASGVQSRTDTQYF.

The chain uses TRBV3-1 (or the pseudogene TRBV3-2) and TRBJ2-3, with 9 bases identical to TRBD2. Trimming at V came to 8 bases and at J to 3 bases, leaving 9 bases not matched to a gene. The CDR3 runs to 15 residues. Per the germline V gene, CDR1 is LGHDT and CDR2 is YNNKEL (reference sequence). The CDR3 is CASGWGSGGTDTQYF. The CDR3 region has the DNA TGTGCCAGCGGGTGGGGCAGCGGGGGGACAGATACGCAGTATTTT.

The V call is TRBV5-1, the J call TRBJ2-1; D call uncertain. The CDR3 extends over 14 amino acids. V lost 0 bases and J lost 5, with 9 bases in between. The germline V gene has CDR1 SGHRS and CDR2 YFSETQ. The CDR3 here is CASSLVVADNEQFF. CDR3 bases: TGCGCCAGCAGCTTGGTAGTAGCAGACAATGAGCAGTTCTTC.